This TCR beta chain was sequenced during a study of control samples from healthy donors and cancer patients. V gave up 5 bases and J gave up 0 bases; unmatched junction bases: 14. This CDR3 is built from 18 residues. Germline CDR1 is SGHRS and CDR2 is YFSETQ. The protocol was immunoSEQ multiplex PCR, while the TCRdb copy is restricted to in-frame clones and leaves out a portion. This repertoire shows over 110,000 clones, around nine tenths found once; its top ten account for around 8.2%. The V call is TRBV5-1, the J call TRBJ2-1; TRBD2 matches 7 bases. Sequencing was performed on blood. The source of this sequence is a woman aged 25 to 39 in good health. The CDR3 bases are TGCGCCAGCAGATCTGGCGGGCTAGCGGTTATCTCCTACAATGAGCAGTTCTTC. This sequence encodes CASRSGGLAVISYNEQFF.